This TCR beta chain was recovered during a study of blood T cell repertoires in COVID-19. Germline lookup yields CDR1 SGHRS and CDR2 YFSETQ. The CDR3 length is 16 residues. V was pared by 0 bases and J by 4 bases, with 13 bases between. In the source study's methods: Reference gene primer amplification yielded estimated nucleated cell counts. Profiling relied on immunoSEQ multiplex PCR, and the TCRdb table lists in-frame clones only, not all of them. V, J and clone size were drawn from that table, and D and trimming were deduced from the DNA. The profile shows approximately 260,000 clones, around 82% of them singletons.

This TCR derives from a middle-aged man who had recovered from COVID-19. The gene calls are TRBV5-1 and TRBJ1-4; D may be TRBD1 (6 bases). Sample: PBMCs or T cells enriched from blood (not recorded which). The chain's CDR3 is CASSLAGTQNNEKLFF. As DNA, the CDR3 is TGCGCCAGCAGCTTGGCCGGGACACAAAATAATGAAAAACTGTTTTTT.